This TCR beta chain was captured by sequencing in a study of blood T cell repertoires in COVID-19. For the study at large: Acute and convalescent COVID-19 samples came from the United States, Italy and Spain.

Libraries were prepared by immunoSEQ multiplex PCR; TCRdb keeps only in-frame clonotypes and omits some of them. The profile covers 95,000 to 100,000 clones, with roughly nine tenths appearing a single time and 17% taken by the ten largest. This CDR3 is built from 15 residues. Trimming pared 6 bases from V and 1 base from J, leaving 12 bases between. Germline assignment: CDR1 MDHEN and CDR2 SYDVKM. V gene TRBV28 combines with J gene TRBJ1-4; a possible D gene is TRBD1 (6 bases). The sequenced material came from peripheral blood. The sequence came from a man aged 50 to 59 with acute or convalescent COVID-19. The CDR3 spells CASSRNRVTNEKLFF. DNA for the CDR3: TGTGCCAGCAGCCGCAACAGGGTAACTAATGAAAAACTGTTTTTT.